The T cell receptor (beta chain) under discussion was sequenced for a study of cytomegalovirus exposure and HLA in healthy donors. Study findings and constraints: For TCR beta chains, V- and J-gene trimming was later linked to a missense DCLRE1C variant.

The CDR3 is 14 residues long. Germline CDR1 SGDLS, CDR2 YYNGEE. Trimming cost V 3 bases and J 2 bases, with 12 bases left between them. The primer mix had 60 Vbeta and 13 Jbeta primers. The data were produced by immunoSEQ multiplex PCR, yet TCRdb's version contains in-frame clones alone and is incomplete. The sample holds under 200,000 clones. Turning to this clone: Antigen unknown.

The TCR sequence derives from a man aged 25 to 45 in good health and CMV-seronegative. Sequencing was performed on PBMCs. The chain joins TRBV9 to TRBJ2-7; maybe TRBD1 (6 bases). The CDR3 loop is CASSALQGTYEQYF. The CDR3 coding sequence is TGTGCCAGCAGCGCCCTACAGGGCACCTACGAGCAGTACTTC.